This T cell receptor (beta chain) stems from a study of cytomegalovirus exposure and HLA in healthy donors. Study-level findings and limits: Most TCR beta V segments were productive about 87% or about 30% of the time in an earlier analysis.

Use of 60 Vbeta and 13 Jbeta primers characterized the PCR. Libraries were prepared by immunoSEQ multiplex PCR; TCRdb keeps only in-frame clonotypes and omits some of them. The data contain some 160,000 clones, around 77% of them singletons. As regards this clone: Its antigen is still unknown.

CDR3 length: 18 residues. The sequencing sample was made of PBMCs. The sequence was obtained from a woman aged 30 to 39 in good health and CMV-seronegative. The chain links TRBV21-1 to TRBJ2-2; TRBD2 was called by the table and not checked on the DNA. TRBV21-1 is termed a pseudogene. The DNA for the CDR3 is TGTGCCAGCAGCAAAGAGCATAGCGGGGAAGACGGCACCGGGGAGCTGTTTTTT. Amino acids: CASSKEHSGEDGTGELFF.